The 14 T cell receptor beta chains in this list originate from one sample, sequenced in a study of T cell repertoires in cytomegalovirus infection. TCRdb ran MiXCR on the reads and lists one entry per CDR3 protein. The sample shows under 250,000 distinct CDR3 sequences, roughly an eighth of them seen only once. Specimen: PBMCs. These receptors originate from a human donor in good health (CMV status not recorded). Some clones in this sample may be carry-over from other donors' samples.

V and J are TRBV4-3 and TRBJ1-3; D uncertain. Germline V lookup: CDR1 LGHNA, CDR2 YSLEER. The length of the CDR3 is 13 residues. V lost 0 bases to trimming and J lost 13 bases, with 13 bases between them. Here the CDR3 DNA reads TGCGCCAGCAGCCAAGATATAACCTTCTCAATATATTTT. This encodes CASSQDITFSIYF.

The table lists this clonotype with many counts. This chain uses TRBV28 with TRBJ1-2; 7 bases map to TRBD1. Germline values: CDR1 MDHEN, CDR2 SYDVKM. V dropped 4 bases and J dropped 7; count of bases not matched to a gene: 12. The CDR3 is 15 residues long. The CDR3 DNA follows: TGTGCCAGCAGTTCCCAAGGGCAGGGGGGCGCTGGCTACACCTTC. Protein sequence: CASSSQGQGGAGYTF.

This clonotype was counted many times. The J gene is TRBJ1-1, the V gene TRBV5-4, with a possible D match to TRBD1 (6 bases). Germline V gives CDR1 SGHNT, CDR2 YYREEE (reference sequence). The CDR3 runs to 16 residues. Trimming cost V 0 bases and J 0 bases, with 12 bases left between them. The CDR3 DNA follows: TGTGCCAGCAGCTTGGGTGCCCGGGGGCTGAACACTGAAGCTTTCTTT. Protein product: CASSLGARGLNTEAFF.

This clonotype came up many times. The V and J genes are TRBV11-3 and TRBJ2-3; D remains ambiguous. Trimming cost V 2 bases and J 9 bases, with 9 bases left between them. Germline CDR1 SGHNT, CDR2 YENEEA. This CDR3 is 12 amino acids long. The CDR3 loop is CASSLYPPTQYF. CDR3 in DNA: TGTGCCAGCAGCTTATATCCCCCAACGCAGTATTTT.

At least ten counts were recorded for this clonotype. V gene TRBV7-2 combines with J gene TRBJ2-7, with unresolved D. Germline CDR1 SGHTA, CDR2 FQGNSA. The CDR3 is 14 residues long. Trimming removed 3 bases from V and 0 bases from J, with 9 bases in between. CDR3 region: CASSLTAISYEQYF. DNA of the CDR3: TGTGCCAGCAGCTTGACGGCGATCTCCTACGAGCAGTACTTC.

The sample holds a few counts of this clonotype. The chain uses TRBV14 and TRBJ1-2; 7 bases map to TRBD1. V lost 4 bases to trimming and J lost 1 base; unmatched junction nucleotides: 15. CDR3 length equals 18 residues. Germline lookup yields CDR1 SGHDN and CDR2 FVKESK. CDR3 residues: CASSLNTPWTGVNYGYTF. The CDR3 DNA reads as TGTGCCAGCAGCCTAAACACCCCCTGGACAGGCGTTAACTATGGCTACACCTTC.

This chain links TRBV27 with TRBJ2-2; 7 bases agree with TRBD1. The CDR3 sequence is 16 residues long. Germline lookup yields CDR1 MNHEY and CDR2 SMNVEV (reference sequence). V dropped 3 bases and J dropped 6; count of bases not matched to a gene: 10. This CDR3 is CASSFPGGDGPGELFF. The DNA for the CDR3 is TGTGCCAGCAGTTTCCCAGGGGGTGATGGGCCCGGGGAGCTGTTTTTT.

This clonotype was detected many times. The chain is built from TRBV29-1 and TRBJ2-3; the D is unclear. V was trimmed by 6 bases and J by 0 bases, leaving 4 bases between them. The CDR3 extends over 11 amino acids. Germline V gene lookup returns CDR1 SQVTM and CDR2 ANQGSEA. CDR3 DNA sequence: TGCAGCGTCCTGAGCACAGATACGCAGTATTTT. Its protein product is CSVLSTDTQYF.

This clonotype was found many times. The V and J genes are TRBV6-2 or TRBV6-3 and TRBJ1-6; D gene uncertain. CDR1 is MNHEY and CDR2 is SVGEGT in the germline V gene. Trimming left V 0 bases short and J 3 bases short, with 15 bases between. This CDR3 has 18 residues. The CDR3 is CASSYSRELNVYNSPLHF. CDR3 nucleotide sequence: TGTGCCAGCAGTTACTCGCGGGAGTTAAACGTCTATAATTCACCCCTCCACTTT.

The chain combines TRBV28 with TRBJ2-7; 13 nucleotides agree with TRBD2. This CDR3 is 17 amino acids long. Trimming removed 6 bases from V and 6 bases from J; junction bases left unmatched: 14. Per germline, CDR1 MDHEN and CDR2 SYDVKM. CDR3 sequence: CASRKGLAGSGLVEQYF. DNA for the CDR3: TGTGCCAGCAGGAAGGGACTAGCGGGATCTGGGCTGGTCGAGCAGTACTTC.

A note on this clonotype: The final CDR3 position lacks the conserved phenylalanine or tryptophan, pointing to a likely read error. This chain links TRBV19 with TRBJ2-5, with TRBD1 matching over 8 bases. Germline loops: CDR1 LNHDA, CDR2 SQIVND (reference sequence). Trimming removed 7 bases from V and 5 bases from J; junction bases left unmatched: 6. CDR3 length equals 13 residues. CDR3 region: CASTLTGEETQYV. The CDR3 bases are TGTGCCAGTACCTTGACAGGGGAGGAGACCCAGTACGTC.

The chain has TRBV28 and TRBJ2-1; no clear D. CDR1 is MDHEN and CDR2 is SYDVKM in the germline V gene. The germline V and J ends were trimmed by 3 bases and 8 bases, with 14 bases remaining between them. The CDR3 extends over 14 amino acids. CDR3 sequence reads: CASSFQSRRHEQFF. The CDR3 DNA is TGTGCCAGCAGTTTCCAGTCTCGGCGACATGAGCAGTTCTTC.

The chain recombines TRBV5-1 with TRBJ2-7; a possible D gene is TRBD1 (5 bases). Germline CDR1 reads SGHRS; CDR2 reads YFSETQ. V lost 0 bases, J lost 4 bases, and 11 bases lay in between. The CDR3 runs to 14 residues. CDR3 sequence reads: CASSLDQGRYEQYF. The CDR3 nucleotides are TGCGCCAGCAGCTTGGACCAGGGAAGGTACGAGCAGTACTTC.

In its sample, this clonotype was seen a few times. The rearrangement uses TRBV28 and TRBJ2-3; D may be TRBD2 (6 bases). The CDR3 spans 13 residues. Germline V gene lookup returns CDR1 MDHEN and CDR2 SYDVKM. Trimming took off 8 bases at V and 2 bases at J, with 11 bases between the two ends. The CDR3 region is CASGTGDTDTQYF. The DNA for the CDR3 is TGTGCCAGCGGGACGGGGGACACAGATACGCAGTATTTT. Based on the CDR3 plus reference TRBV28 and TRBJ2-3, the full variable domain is DVKVTQSSRYLVKRTGEKVFLECVQDMDHENMFWYRQDPGLGLRLIYFSYDVKMKEKGDIPEGYSVSREKKERFSLILESASTNQTSMYLCASGTGDTDTQYFGPGTRLTVL.